This record covers a single T cell receptor (beta chain). This entry belongs to a study of OX40 agonist ivuxolimab in advanced cancers. The germline CDR1 and CDR2 sequences are SGHTA and FQGNSA. The CDR3 spans 11 residues. V gave up 3 bases and J gave up 4 bases, with 2 bases separating them. TCRdb's copy holds only in-frame clones and misses some; the assay was immunoSEQ multiplex PCR. The sample lists 73,000 or so clones, 80% to 90% seen once, with under 0.75% in the top ten. The chain combines TRBV7-2 with TRBJ2-3; D gene unclear. Source: CD4+ or CD8+ T cells sorted from blood, taken in a trial of the OX40 agonist ivuxolimab. The TCR comes from an adult with an advanced solid tumor such as melanoma, head and neck, liver or kidney cancer. This CDR3 reads CASSFADTQYF. CDR3 sequence (DNA): TGTGCCAGCAGCTTCGCAGATACGCAGTATTTT.